This is a list of T cell receptor beta chains from one sample in a study of blood T cell repertoires in COVID-19. TCRdb keeps only in-frame clones here, not all; method: immunoSEQ multiplex PCR. The table has 270,000 or so clones, 90% seen once. Sequencing input: peripheral blood. The origin of the receptors is a woman aged 60-70 years with COVID-19, enrolled during active disease. CDR3s include the opening cysteine and the closing phenylalanine or tryptophan. A D gene is named only where the DNA matches it firmly. Clone size is given for some rows only: seen once, a few or many times, or a class if the clone is expanded.

V gene	D gene	clone size	J gene	CDR3 DNA	CDR3 protein
TRBV18	TRBD1	NA	TRBJ1-1	TGTGCCAGCTCACGGGACAGGCTAAACACTGAAGCTTTCTTT	CASSRDRLNTEAFF
TRBV11-2	NA	once	TRBJ1-1	TGTGCCAGCAGCTTCAGGGGTGCAGTAAACACTGAAGCTTTCTTT	CASSFRGAVNTEAFF
TRBV20-1	TRBD2	once	TRBJ2-3	TGCAGTGCTAGTACAGGATGGGCTAGCGGGGGCACAGATACGCAGTATTTT	CSASTGWASGGTDTQYF
TRBV11-2	TRBD2	NA	TRBJ2-1	TGTGCCAGCAGCTTCCAGCGGGGGGATTACAATGAGCAGTTCTTC	CASSFQRGDYNEQFF
TRBV5-6	NA	NA	TRBJ2-3	TGTGCCAGCAGCCGGGTGGGTCTGACCGATACGCAGTATTTT	CASSRVGLTDTQYF
TRBV3-1/TRBV3-2	NA	NA	TRBJ1-1	TGTGCCAGCAGCCAAGTCTATTCGGAAGCTTTCTTT	CASSQVYSEAFF
TRBV4-3	NA	NA	TRBJ1-2	TGCGCCAGCAGCCAAGATCACCCCCCGGGCTTGGGGGGACGACTTAACTATGGCTACACCTTC	CASSQDHPPGLGGRLNYGYTF
TRBV9	TRBD1	NA	TRBJ1-3	TGTGCCAGCACCAAACAGGGGACGGGTAACACCATATATTTT	CASTKQGTGNTIYF
TRBV9	NA	NA	TRBJ2-2	TGTGCCAGCAGCGTCTCAGTGAACACCGGGGAGCTGTTTTTT	CASSVSVNTGELFF
TRBV6-2/TRBV6-3	TRBD2	NA	TRBJ2-3	TGTGCCAGCAGTAACTCACGGGGGGGATTGCGAGATACGCAGTATTTT	CASSNSRGGLRDTQYF
TRBV5-8	NA	NA	TRBJ1-1	TGTGCCAGCAGCTTGGTAGGGGTCACTGAAGCTTTCTTT	CASSLVGVTEAFF
TRBV6-2/TRBV6-3	NA	NA	TRBJ2-2	TGTGCCAGCAGTTACACTAGAGACACCGGGGAGCTGTTTTTT	CASSYTRDTGELFF
TRBV25-1	TRBD2	once	TRBJ2-1	TGTGCCAGCAGTGTTCCGGGGGGGTTCAATGAGCAGTTCTTC	CASSVPGGFNEQFF
TRBV7-3	NA	NA	TRBJ1-2	TGTGCCATCCTCAGTAGGGGTGGGGGCTACACCTTC	CAILSRGGGYTF
TRBV7-6	TRBD1	medium-sized	TRBJ2-4	TGTGCCAGCAGCCTTACCGGGACAGGGGCAGACATTCAGTACTTC	CASSLTGTGADIQYF
TRBV7-3	NA	NA	TRBJ1-6	TGTGCCAGCAGCTTAGGGGCAGGGATGAATTCACCCCTCCACTTT	CASSLGAGMNSPLHF
TRBV30	NA	NA	TRBJ1-1	TGTGCCTGGACCCCCCCGGCGGGCACTGAAGCTTTCTTT	CAWTPPAGTEAFF
TRBV6-5	NA	NA	TRBJ2-3	TGTGCCAGCAGCTTTAGAGATACGCAGTATTTT	CASSFRDTQYF
TRBV7-9	TRBD1	NA	TRBJ1-5	TGTGCCAGCAGCTCCCGGGACAGGGGACCTAATCAGCCCCAGCATTTT	CASSSRDRGPNQPQHF
TRBV7-6	TRBD1	NA	TRBJ1-1	TGTGCCAGCAGCTTAGGCGGACAGGCGGGTGAAGCTTTCTTT	CASSLGGQAGEAFF
TRBV19	NA	NA	TRBJ1-2	TGTGCCAGTAAGCTACAGCCTAACTATGGCTACACCTTC	CASKLQPNYGYTF
TRBV29-1	NA	NA	TRBJ1-1	TGCAGCGTTGAAAACAGATTGAACACTGAAGCTTTCTTT	CSVENRLNTEAFF
TRBV7-9	TRBD1	NA	TRBJ1-4	TGTGCCAGCAGCTTAGCGAATCAAGAGGGGGCACTTAATGAAAAACTGTTTTTT	CASSLANQEGALNEKLFF
TRBV28	NA	NA	TRBJ1-4	TGTGCCAGCAGGGGGTCAGGGCCTAATGAAAAACTGTTTTTT	CASRGSGPNEKLFF
TRBV18	NA	NA	TRBJ1-5	TGTGCCAGCTCCGGGTTGCGCAATCAGCCCCAGCATTTT	CASSGLRNQPQHF
TRBV27	TRBD1	NA	TRBJ1-1	TGTGCCAGCAGTTTAGGGACAGGAGCTAACACTGAAGCTTTCTTT	CASSLGTGANTEAFF
TRBV30	NA	NA	TRBJ2-5	TGTGCCTGGAGTGTACGAGGGTTGGCGGGGGCCGGGGAGACCCAGTACTTC	CAWSVRGLAGAGETQYF
TRBV19	TRBD1	NA	TRBJ1-3	TGTGCCAGTAGTCTCAATGCCAGGGGGCGCGGAAACACCATATATTTT	CASSLNARGRGNTIYF
TRBV27	NA	few	TRBJ1-5	TGTGCCAGCAGTTTATCTGGGAGGCAGGATCAGCCCCAGCATTTT	CASSLSGRQDQPQHF
TRBV4-3	NA	NA	TRBJ1-2	TGCGCCAGCAGCCCCATTACAGGGTCTTATGGCTACACCTTC	CASSPITGSYGYTF
TRBV9	NA	NA	TRBJ2-7	TGTGCCAGCAGCCCACGCACTGGTCTCGAGCAGTACTTC	CASSPRTGLEQYF
TRBV10-3	TRBD2	NA	TRBJ2-7	TGTGCCATCAGTCCTCAACTAACTAGCGGCGAGCAGTACTTC	CAISPQLTSGEQYF
TRBV19	NA	NA	TRBJ1-5	TGTGCCAGTAGCTATAGCAATCAGCCCCAGCATTTT	CASSYSNQPQHF
TRBV5-5	TRBD1	NA	TRBJ1-6	TGTGCCAGCAGCCCGGCAGGGCAGGGGGCGAGATCACCCCTCCACTTT	CASSPAGQGARSPLHF
TRBV3-1/TRBV3-2	NA	NA	TRBJ2-1	TGTGCCAGCAGCCAACAGGGGATCATCGGTGAGCAGTTCTTC	CASSQQGIIGEQFF
TRBV6-4	NA	NA	TRBJ2-1	TGTGCCAGCAGTGACTCGTTGTTCGCGATTGAGCAGTTCTTC	CASSDSLFAIEQFF
TRBV18	NA	NA	TRBJ1-1	TGTGCCAGCTCACCATACGGGAACACTGAAGCTTTCTTT	CASSPYGNTEAFF
TRBV19	TRBD1	NA	TRBJ1-2	TGTGCCAGTATCCCGACAGGGTATAACTATGGCTACACCTTC	CASIPTGYNYGYTF
TRBV11-2	TRBD1	NA	TRBJ2-3	TGTGCCAGCAGCCCCCGGACAGGGCTCTTCGCAGATACGCAGTATTTT	CASSPRTGLFADTQYF
TRBV14	NA	NA	TRBJ1-2	TGTGCCAGCAGCTCCTCAGGTGGTCGTGGCTACACCTTC	CASSSSGGRGYTF
TRBV19	NA	NA	TRBJ1-2	TGTGCCAGTAGTATTGGAGGGAAAGGTGGCTACACCTTC	CASSIGGKGGYTF
TRBV2	NA	NA	TRBJ1-1	TGTGCCAGCAATCGGGGGGCCACTGAAGCTTTCTTT	CASNRGATEAFF
TRBV5-1	NA	NA	TRBJ1-4	TGCGCCAGCAGCTCGGGTACAACTGAAGGGGAACTGTTTTTT	CASSSGTTEGELFF
TRBV21-1	NA	NA	TRBJ1-1	TGTGCCAGCAGCAAAGGGGGGGGTAAGGTTTTGGTGAACACTGAAGCTTTCTTT	CASSKGGGKVLVNTEAFF
TRBV6-5	TRBD1	NA	TRBJ1-2	TGTGCCAGCAGTTACTCGACAGGGGGCAGTGGTTATGGCTACACCTTC	CASSYSTGGSGYGYTF
TRBV6-5	NA	NA	TRBJ1-4	TGTGCCAGCAGTTACGGGGTCGGCAGAGGCGGGGAAAAACTGTTTTTT	CASSYGVGRGGEKLFF
TRBV4-1	NA	NA	TRBJ2-7	TGCGCCAGCAGCCAACCTGCGACTAGTTCCGAGCAGTACTTC	CASSQPATSSEQYF
TRBV6-1	TRBD1	NA	TRBJ1-2	TGTGCCAGCAGTGAGCGGACAGGGGGCTCTGGCTACACCTTC	CASSERTGGSGYTF
TRBV12-5	NA	NA	TRBJ2-3	TGTGCTAGTGGTTCCCCAGACAAGAGGGGCACAGATACGCAGTATTTT	CASGSPDKRGTDTQYF
TRBV18	TRBD1	NA	TRBJ1-6	TGTGCCAGCTCATCGGGCCGGGGACAGCTCTCACCCCTCCACTTT	CASSSGRGQLSPLHF
TRBV6-5	NA	NA	TRBJ1-1	TGTGCCAGCAGTTCCCACCGGGGACAACAGGCTTTCTTT	CASSSHRGQQAFF